The source of this T cell receptor (beta chain) is a study of T cell responses to AZD1222 COVID-19 vaccine. Study-wide results and limits: Dominant CD4 TCR responses targeted spike regions 160-218 and 743-854.

This CDR3 has 16 amino acids. Trimming shortened V by 3 bases and J by 11 bases, and 20 bases separated the two germline ends. Per germline, CDR1 SGHVS and CDR2 FQNEAQ. About this clone: What it recognizes is unknown.

TCRdb's copy holds only in-frame clones and misses some; the assay was immunoSEQ multiplex PCR. The table has more than 150,000 clones, 94% seen once. This TCR came from an adult in good health. The chain joins TRBV7-8 to TRBJ1-6; possibly TRBD1 for D (5 bases). The specimen comprised peripheral blood, sampled on day 0 of AZD1222 vaccination. Here the CDR3 DNA reads TGTGCCAGCAGCTTTAGTGGGCGGGGGTTCGGGACACCCCTCCACTTT. Translation: CASSFSGRGFGTPLHF.